This T cell receptor (beta chain) was identified during a study of blood T cell repertoires in COVID-19. Across the whole study: Samples representing acute and convalescent COVID-19 were sourced from the United States, Italy and Spain. Sources were T cells, B-cell-depleted T cells, or PBMCs; the material itself was cDNA or gDNA.

Per the original methods: Estimates of nucleated cell counts were drawn from the amplification of reference gene primers. The assay was immunoSEQ multiplex PCR, and TCRdb's table has in-frame clones only and misses some. V and J calls and clone size are those listed in that table; D and trimming were worked out from the DNA. The sample yields a few hundred thousand clones, around 89% seen once. The CDR3 loop spans 12 amino acids. The junction had 2 bases not matched to a gene; V was cut back by 3 bases and J by 6 bases. Germline V CDR1 and CDR2: LNHNV, YYDKDF (reference sequence). This TCR derives from a woman aged 45-65 years with active or convalescent COVID-19. The sample taken for sequencing was peripheral blood. The chain is built from TRBV15 and TRBJ2-7, with TRBD2 matching 7 bases. The CDR3 reads CATSSTGGEQYF. In nucleotides, the CDR3 is TGTGCCACCAGCAGTACGGGGGGCGAGCAGTACTTC.